Shown below are 17 T cell receptor beta chains from a single sample sequenced in a study of T cell responses to AZD1222 COVID-19 vaccine. Sequencing used immunoSEQ multiplex PCR; TCRdb keeps in-frame clones, though not all of them. This table holds around 120,000 clones, about 90% found once. Here the sequenced sample was peripheral blood, taken on day 0 of AZD1222 vaccination. The source is an adult in good health.

This clone was seen once. V is TRBV2 and J is TRBJ1-5; no definite D call. Germline V gene data show CDR1 as SNHLY and CDR2 as FYNNEI. V lost 5 bases, J lost 2 bases, and 10 bases lay in between. The CDR3 has 14 amino acids. The CDR3 here is CASSKGNGNQPQHF. CDR3 DNA sequence: TGTGCCAGCAGTAAAGGGAATGGCAATCAGCCCCAGCATTTT.

This chain joins TRBV7-5 and TRBJ2-1. TRBV7-5 is termed a pseudogene. The CDR3 extends over 16 amino acids. CDR3 coding DNA: TGTGTCAGAAGCCTTAAGCGGAAGGGGGGCTACAATGAGCAGTTCTTC. Amino acid sequence: CVRSLKRKGGYNEQFF.

This clone is deemed medium-sized. The chain combines TRBV7-3 with TRBJ2-4; D gene unclear. Germline-derived CDR1 and CDR2 are SGHTA and FQGTGA. The V end lost 2 bases, the J end lost 7 bases, and 9 bases lay between the germline ends. The CDR3 is made up of 13 amino acids. CDR3 DNA: TGTGCCAGCAGCTTATTGGTGGGGAACATTCAGTACTTC. This gives the protein CASSLLVGNIQYF. The whole variable domain, remainder taken from reference TRBV7-3 and TRBJ2-4, is GAGVSQTPSNKVTEKGKYVELRCDPISGHTALYWYRQSLGQGPEFLIYFQGTGAADDSGLPNDRFFAVRPEGSVSTLKIQRTERGDSAVYLCASSLLVGNIQYFGAGTRLSVL.

The gene calls are TRBV4-2 and TRBJ1-4; the D is unclear. The V gene lost 8 bases and the J gene lost 3 bases, with 19 bases spanning the gap. This CDR3 has 16 amino acids. Germline V CDR1 and CDR2: LGHNA, YNFKEQ. In nucleotides, the CDR3 is TGTGCCAGCGCCATGGAAGGGCGAATTGCTAATGAAAAACTGTTTTTT. Translation: CASAMEGRIANEKLFF.

The rearrangement links TRBV7-9 to TRBJ1-4; D is unresolved. The CDR3 runs 12 residues. Trimming took off 10 bases at V and 8 bases at J, with 14 bases between the two ends. Germline CDR1 SEHNR, CDR2 FQNEAQ (reference sequence). CDR3 sequence reads: CATRGSGEKLFF. CDR3 in DNA: TGTGCCACCCGGGGATCGGGCGAAAAACTGTTTTTT. The whole variable domain, filled in from reference TRBV7-9 and TRBJ1-4, reads DTGVSQNPRHKITKRGQNVTFRCDPISEHNRLYWYRQTLGQGPEFLTYFQNEAQLEKSRLLSDRFSAERPKGSFSTLEIQRTEQGDSAMYLCATRGSGEKLFFGSGTQLSVL.

This chain connects TRBV28 to TRBJ1-1; D is unclear. V lost 5 bases to trimming and J lost 11 bases, with 21 bases between them. Germline assignment: CDR1 MDHEN and CDR2 SYDVKM. The CDR3 sequence is 14 residues long. The chain's CDR3 is CASSPHGSLLRAFF. The CDR3 DNA reads as TGTGCCAGCAGTCCTCACGGGTCTCTCCTCCGCGCTTTCTTT.

This chain uses TRBV6-5 with TRBJ2-7; 9 nucleotides match TRBD1. Per the germline V gene, CDR1 is MNHEY and CDR2 is SVGAGI. This CDR3 has 16 residues. The junction had 6 bases not matched to a gene; V was cut back by 0 bases and J by 3 bases. The CDR3 reads CASSYSYGTGNYEQYF. CDR3 nucleotides: TGTGCCAGCAGTTACTCATACGGGACAGGGAACTACGAGCAGTACTTC.

The gene calls are TRBV5-1 and TRBJ1-2; D is ambiguous. Trimming removed 0 bases at V and 7 bases at J, with 10 bases between. The CDR3 spans 13 residues. Per the germline V gene, CDR1 is SGHRS and CDR2 is YFSETQ. The CDR3, as DNA: TGCGCCAGCAGCTTGGAGGGAAGTGGTGGCTACACCTTC. As protein: CASSLEGSGGYTF.

This clone was counted between two and nine times. The chain has TRBV13 and TRBJ2-3, with 14 nucleotides matching TRBD2. Germline lookup yields CDR1 PRHDT and CDR2 FYEKMQ (reference sequence). Unmatched junction bases numbered 19, after V lost 6 bases and J lost 2 bases. This CDR3 has 21 residues. CDR3 protein: CASRTTQGLAGALPITDTQYF. DNA of the CDR3: TGTGCCAGCAGAACCACCCAGGGACTAGCGGGAGCCCTCCCGATCACAGATACGCAGTATTTT.

This chain joins TRBV5-1 and TRBJ2-2; 13 bases agree with TRBD2. V lost 2 bases to trimming and J lost 2 bases; unmatched junction nucleotides: 6. CDR1 and CDR2 (germline): SGHRS, YFSETQ. This CDR3 has 18 residues. DNA of the CDR3: TGCGCCAGCAGCTTTTCAAGGGGACTAGCGGGAAACACCGGGGAGCTGTTTTTT. Protein sequence: CASSFSRGLAGNTGELFF.

V gene TRBV4-2 combines with J gene TRBJ1-4, with TRBD1 matching 7 bases. With V trimmed by 0 bases and J by 5 bases, 12 bases remained unmatched. Germline V gene lookup returns CDR1 LGHNA and CDR2 YNFKEQ. This CDR3 is built from 18 residues. CDR3 nucleotides: TGTGCCAGCAGCCAAGACAGTCTCCGGGACAGAAAAAATGAAAAACTGTTTTTT. It codes for CASSQDSLRDRKNEKLFF.

The V and J genes are TRBV5-1 and TRBJ2-2; TRBD1 might be the D (7 bases). Germline V lookup: CDR1 SGHRS, CDR2 YFSETQ. The CDR3 spans 14 residues. The germline V and J ends were trimmed by 5 bases and 7 bases, with 15 bases remaining between them. The CDR3 sequence: CASREGADNGELFF. In nucleotides, the CDR3 is TGCGCCAGCAGGGAGGGGGCAGATAACGGGGAGCTGTTTTTT. Based on the CDR3 plus reference TRBV5-1 and TRBJ2-2, the full variable domain is KAGVTQTPRYLIKTRGQQVTLSCSPISGHRSVSWYQQTPGQGLQFLFEYFSETQRNKGNFPGRFSGRQFSNSRSEMNVSTLELGDSALYLCASREGADNGELFFGEGSRLTVL.

CDR3 nucleotide sequence: TGTGCCAGCAGTTCTCCCGGGACAGGAGATCAGCCCCAGCATTTT. Its protein is CASSSPGTGDQPQHF. This chain connects TRBV28 to TRBJ1-5; 8 nucleotides agree with TRBD1. The CDR3 has 15 residues. Germline assignment: CDR1 MDHEN and CDR2 SYDVKM. J lost 5 bases, V lost 4 bases, and 7 bases had no gene match.

The chain employs TRBV5-6 and TRBJ1-2; 8 nucleotides agree with TRBD1. Germline CDR1 is SGHDT and CDR2 is YYEEEE. V shed 0 bases and J 6 bases; nucleotides not matched to a gene: 7. CDR3 length: 15 amino acids. The CDR3 region is CASSLAGQGGDGYTF. The CDR3 DNA reads as TGTGCCAGCAGCTTGGCCGGACAGGGCGGGGATGGCTACACCTTC.

This clone was counted between two and nine times. The V gene is TRBV7-9, the J gene TRBJ2-3, with D unresolved. Germline CDR1 reads SEHNR; CDR2 reads FQNEAQ (reference sequence). V lost 3 bases and J lost 2, with 0 bases in between. The CDR3 covers 11 residues. This CDR3 is CASSFTDTQYF. The CDR3 nucleotides read TGTGCCAGCAGCTTCACAGATACGCAGTATTTT. Drawing the rest from reference TRBV7-9 and TRBJ2-3, the complete variable domain is DTGVSQNPRHKITKRGQNVTFRCDPISEHNRLYWYRQTLGQGPEFLTYFQNEAQLEKSRLLSDRFSAERPKGSFSTLEIQRTEQGDSAMYLCASSFTDTQYFGPGTRLTVL.

This clone was recorded only once. The genes are TRBV6-5 and TRBJ2-7; D might be TRBD2 (5 bases). Trimming left V 6 bases short and J 4 bases short, with 13 bases between. The CDR3 length is 13 residues. Germline V gives CDR1 MNHEY, CDR2 SVGAGI. CDR3 nucleotides: TGTGCCAGCAGCTCCGCAGCGGTGTACGAGCAGTACTTC. It is translated as CASSSAAVYEQYF.

The chain uses TRBV18 and TRBJ1-3; 7 bases line up with TRBD1. This CDR3 region has 17 residues. Germline trimming cut 1 base from V and 3 bases from J; bases unmatched to any gene: 9. Germline loops: CDR1 KGHSH, CDR2 LQKENI. The CDR3 DNA is TGTGCCAGCTCACCACGTGAGGGGGCGCTGAGTGGAAACACCATATATTTT. Its translation is CASSPREGALSGNTIYF.